This T cell receptor beta chain was sequenced for a study of human T cells and chemical hapten exposure. Across the whole study: Patients were given diphenylcyclopropenone on the scalp weekly across the roughly 25-week study.

Stated time point: patch test 3, about 24 weeks after DPC sensitization. Treatment denoted: therapeutic diphenylcyclopropenone sensitization with weekly scalp DPC. Whole-study findings and limits: Against controls, expanded TCRs gave rise to significantly more large CDR3 similarity clusters.

Turning to this clonotype: As yet, its antigen is unknown.

TCRdb passed the RACE reads through MiXCR, listing each CDR3 protein once. The sample lists over 150,000 distinct CDR3 sequences, around a quarter occurring once. The receptor comes from a woman under 30 with alopecia areata. Some clones in this sample may be carry-over from other donors' samples. This material consisted of whole blood, taken in connection with sensitization to the hapten diphenylcyclopropenone (DPC).

This CDR3 reads CASRSLAAKNIQYF. As DNA, the CDR3 is TGTGCCAGCAGGTCACTAGCGGCCAAAAACATTCAGTACTTC. The chain employs TRBV6-5 and TRBJ2-4; 7 positions agree with TRBD2. Germline lookup yields CDR1 MNHEY and CDR2 SVGAGI. This CDR3 spans 14 amino acids. V was clipped by 6 bases and J by 1 base; unmatched bases: 3.